This TCR beta chain appears in the sequencing data of a study of cytomegalovirus exposure and HLA in healthy donors. Overall study results and limits: The listing of 150 or so TCR beta chains classed them as cytomegalovirus-associated.

To note about this clone: Its antigen is not known.

Primers included in the PCR were 60 Vbeta and 13 Jbeta primers. TCRdb keeps only in-frame clones here, not all; method: immunoSEQ multiplex PCR. Among about 150,000 clones listed, 70% to 80% were seen once. Germline V CDR1 and CDR2: MDHEN, SYDVKM. CDR3 length: 14 residues. Trimming left V 4 bases short and J 5 bases short, with 12 bases between. The receptor's source is a woman aged 60-75 years in good health and CMV-seropositive. The V call is TRBV28, the J call TRBJ1-5; D remains ambiguous. The sequencing input was PBMCs. CDR3 amino acids: CASSSLLQDQPQHF. In DNA, the CDR3 is TGTGCCAGCAGTTCCCTACTCCAAGATCAGCCCCAGCATTTT.